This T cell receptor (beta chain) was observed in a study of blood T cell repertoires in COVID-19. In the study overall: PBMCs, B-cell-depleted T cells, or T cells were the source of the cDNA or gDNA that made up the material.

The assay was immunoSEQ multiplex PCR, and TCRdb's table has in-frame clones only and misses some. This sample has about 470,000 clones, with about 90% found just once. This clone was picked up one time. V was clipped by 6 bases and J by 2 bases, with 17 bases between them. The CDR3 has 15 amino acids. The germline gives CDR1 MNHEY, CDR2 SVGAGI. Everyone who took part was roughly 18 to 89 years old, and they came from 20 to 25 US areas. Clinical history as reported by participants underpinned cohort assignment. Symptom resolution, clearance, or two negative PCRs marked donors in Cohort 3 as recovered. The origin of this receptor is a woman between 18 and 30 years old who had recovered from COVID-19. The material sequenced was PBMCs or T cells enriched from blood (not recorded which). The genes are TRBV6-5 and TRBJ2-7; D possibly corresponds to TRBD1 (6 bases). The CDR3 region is CASSPAWDTAYEQYF. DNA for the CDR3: TGTGCCAGCAGCCCGGCCTGGGACACCGCCTACGAGCAGTACTTC.